This T cell receptor (beta chain) was recorded in a study of T-cell reconstitution after alpha-beta-depleted transplantation in children listed by TCRdb under 2016. Study-wide context: The study quantitatively tracked T-cell immune reconstitution after TCRalphabeta/CD19-depleted allogeneic hematopoietic cell transplantation in children using TCR repertoire profiling.

V is pruned by 5 bases and J by 6 bases, leaving 12 bases of the junction without a gene match. Measured from the cysteine to the phenylalanine, the CDR3 is 17 residues long. Only the CDR3 part of the read is kept: 51 bases, read in frame from the first base. Receptor amplification or capture employed PCR. Sequencing instrument: Illumina HiSeq 2500. TCR library preparation used molecular barcoding, with unique molecular identifiers applied to normalize quantification of the TCRbeta repertoire. TCRdb reworked the public reads: Q25 trimming with fastp, MiXCR clone assembly, productive beta chains retained. Here each entry gathers all rows of one CDR3 protein and keeps the most common genes and DNA. The sample table lists fewer than 700,000 distinct CDR3 sequences, under 25% of them with a count of one. The ten largest account for around an eighth of the sample. The research as a whole found: The frequencies of hyperexpanded clones fell over the following months, and after one year, T-cell counts and TCRbeta diversity were mostly attributed to newly produced T cells. The apparently early recovery of alphabetaT-cell counts about two months after transplant reportedly depended on only several hundred rapidly expanded clones that came from non-depleted graft cells. In some patients, the high TCRbeta diversity seen at day 60 was put down to recipient T cells and intrathymic progenitors that had survived conditioning.

To note about this clonotype: Its antigen specificity is not known. No base qualities exist here, and no much larger clone lies one base off it.

Per the publication, the treatment or condition label means: allogeneic hematopoietic cell transplantation with graft depleted of TCRalphabeta T cells and CD19 B cells. Transplant recipients were children who received TCRalphabeta/CD19-depleted allogeneic hematopoietic cell grafts. This specimen was PBMCs, mostly from graft donor cells, taken 360 days after TCRalphabeta/CD19-depleted stem cell transplant. This receptor was obtained from a boy less than two years old who had a stem cell transplant for acute myeloid leukemia, so the T cells may come from the graft donor. This sequence uses TRBV12-3 or TRBV12-4 and TRBJ2-3; TRBD2 aligns with 12 central bases. CDR3 sequence: CASSQWATSGGVDTQYF. The DNA reads TGTGCCAGCAGTCAATGGGCGACTAGCGGGGGAGTTGATACGCAGTATTTT.